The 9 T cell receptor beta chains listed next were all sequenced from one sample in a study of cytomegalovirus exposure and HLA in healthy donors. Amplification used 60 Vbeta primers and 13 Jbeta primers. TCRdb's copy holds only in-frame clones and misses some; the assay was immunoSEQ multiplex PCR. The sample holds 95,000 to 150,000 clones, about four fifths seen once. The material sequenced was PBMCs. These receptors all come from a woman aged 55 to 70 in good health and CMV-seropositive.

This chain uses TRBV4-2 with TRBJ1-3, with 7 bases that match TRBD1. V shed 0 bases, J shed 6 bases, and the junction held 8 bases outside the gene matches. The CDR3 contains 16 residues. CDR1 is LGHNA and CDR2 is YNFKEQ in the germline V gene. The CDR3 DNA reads TGTGCCAGCAGCCAAGAGGTAACAGGGGTGGCAAACACCATATATTTT. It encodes CASSQEVTGVANTIYF.

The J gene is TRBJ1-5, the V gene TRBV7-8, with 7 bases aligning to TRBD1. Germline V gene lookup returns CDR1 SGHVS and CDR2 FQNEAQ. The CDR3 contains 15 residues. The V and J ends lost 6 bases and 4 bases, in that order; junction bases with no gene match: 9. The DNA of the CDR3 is TGTGCCAGCAGTTCTAAGACAGGGACGAATCAGCCCCAGCATTTT. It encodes CASSSKTGTNQPQHF.

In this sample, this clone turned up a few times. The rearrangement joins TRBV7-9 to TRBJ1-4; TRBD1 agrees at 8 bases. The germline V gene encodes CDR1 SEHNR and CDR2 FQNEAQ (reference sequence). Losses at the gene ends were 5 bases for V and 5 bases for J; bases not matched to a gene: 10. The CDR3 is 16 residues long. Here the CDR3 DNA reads TGTGCCAGCAGCCCCCCCGTTGGGACAGGAAATGAAAAACTGTTTTTT. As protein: CASSPPVGTGNEKLFF.

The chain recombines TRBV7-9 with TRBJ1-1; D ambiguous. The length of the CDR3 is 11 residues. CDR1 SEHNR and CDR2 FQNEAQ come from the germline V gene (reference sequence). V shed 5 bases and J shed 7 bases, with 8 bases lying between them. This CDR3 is CASSRESEAFF. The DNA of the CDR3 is TGTGCCAGCAGCCGTGAGAGTGAAGCTTTCTTT.

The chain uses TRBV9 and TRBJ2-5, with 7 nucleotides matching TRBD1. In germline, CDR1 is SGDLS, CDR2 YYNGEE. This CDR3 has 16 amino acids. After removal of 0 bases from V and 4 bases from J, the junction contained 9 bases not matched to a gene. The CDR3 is CASSVAGGERGETQYF. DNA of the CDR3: TGTGCCAGCAGCGTAGCAGGGGGTGAGAGGGGAGAGACCCAGTACTTC. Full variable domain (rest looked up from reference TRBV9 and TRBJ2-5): DSGVTQTPKHLITATGQRVTLRCSPRSGDLSVYWYQQSLDQGLQFLIQYYNGEERAKGNILERFSAQQFPDLHSELNLSSLELGDSALYFCASSVAGGERGETQYFGPGTRLLVL.

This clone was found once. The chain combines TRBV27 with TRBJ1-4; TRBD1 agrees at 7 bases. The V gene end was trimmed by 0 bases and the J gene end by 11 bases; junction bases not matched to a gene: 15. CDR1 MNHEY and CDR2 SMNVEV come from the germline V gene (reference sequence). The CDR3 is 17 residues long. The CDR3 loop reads CASSLSGSGTEVRKLFF. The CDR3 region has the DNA TGTGCCAGCAGTTTATCGGGGTCGGGGACAGAAGTGAGGAAACTGTTTTTT.

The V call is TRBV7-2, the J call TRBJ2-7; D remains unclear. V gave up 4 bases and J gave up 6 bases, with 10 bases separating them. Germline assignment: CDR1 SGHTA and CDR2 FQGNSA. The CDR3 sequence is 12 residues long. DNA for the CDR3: TGTGCCAGCAGCTGGCCGCAGGCCGAGCAGTACTTC. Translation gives CASSWPQAEQYF.

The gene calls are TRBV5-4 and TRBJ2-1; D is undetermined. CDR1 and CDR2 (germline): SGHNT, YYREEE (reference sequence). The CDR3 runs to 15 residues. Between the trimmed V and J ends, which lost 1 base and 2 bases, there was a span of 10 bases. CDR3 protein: CASSLKTAAYNEQFF. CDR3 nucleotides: TGTGCCAGCAGCTTGAAAACCGCGGCCTACAATGAGCAGTTCTTC. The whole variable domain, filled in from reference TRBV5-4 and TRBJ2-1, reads ETGVTQSPTHLIKTRGQQVTLRCSSQSGHNTVSWYQQALGQGPQFIFQYYREEENGRGNFPPRFSGLQFPNYSSELNVNALELDDSALYLCASSLKTAAYNEQFFGPGTRLTVL.

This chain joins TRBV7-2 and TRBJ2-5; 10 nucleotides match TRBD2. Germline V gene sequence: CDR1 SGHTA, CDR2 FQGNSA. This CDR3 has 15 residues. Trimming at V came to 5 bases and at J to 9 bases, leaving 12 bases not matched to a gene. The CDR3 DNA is TGTGCCAGCAGCAGTGGGCTAGCGGGGGTGAGGGCCCAGTACTTC. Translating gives CASSSGLAGVRAQYF. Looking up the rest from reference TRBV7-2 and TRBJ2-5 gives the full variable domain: GAGVSQSPSNKVTEKGKDVELRCDPISGHTALYWYRQSLGQGLEFLIYFQGNSAPDKSGLPSDRFSAERTGGSVSTLTIQRTQQEDSAVYLCASSSGLAGVRAQYFGPGTRLLVL.